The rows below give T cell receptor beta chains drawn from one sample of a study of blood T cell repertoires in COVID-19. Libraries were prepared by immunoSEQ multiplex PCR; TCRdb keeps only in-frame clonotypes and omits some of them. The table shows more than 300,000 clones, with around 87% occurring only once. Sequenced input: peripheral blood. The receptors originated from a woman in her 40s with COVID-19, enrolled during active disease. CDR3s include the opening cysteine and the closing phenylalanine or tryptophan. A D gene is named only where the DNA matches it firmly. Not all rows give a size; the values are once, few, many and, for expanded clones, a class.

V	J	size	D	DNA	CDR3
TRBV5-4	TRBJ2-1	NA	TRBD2	TGTGCCAGCAGCGGGGGACTAGCGGGGGGCGTAATAAATGAGCAGTTCTTC	CASSGGLAGGVINEQFF
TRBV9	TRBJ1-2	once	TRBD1	TGTGCCAGCACTCCCCTCGAGGGCAGGGGGCCTAACTATGGCTACACCTTC	CASTPLEGRGPNYGYTF
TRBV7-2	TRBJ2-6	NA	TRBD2	TGTGCCAGCAGCTCCCGGACCGGGAGGGTCTCTGGGGCCAACGTCCTGACTTTC	CASSSRTGRVSGANVLTF
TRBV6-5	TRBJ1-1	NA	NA	TGTGCCAGCATGACAGGAGCTTCGAACACTGAAGCTTTCTTT	CASMTGASNTEAFF
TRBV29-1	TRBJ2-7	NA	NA	TGCAGCGTTGGCCCCAACAGGGTAGAAAAAAACTACGAGCAGTACTTC	CSVGPNRVEKNYEQYF
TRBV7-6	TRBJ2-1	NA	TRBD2	TGTGCCAGCAATCTAGACCCCGGACTAGCGGGATTCAATGAGCAGTTCTTC	CASNLDPGLAGFNEQFF
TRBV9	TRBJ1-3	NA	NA	TGTGCCAGCAGCGGTCACAGGGTCTCCTCTGGAAACACCATATATTTT	CASSGHRVSSGNTIYF
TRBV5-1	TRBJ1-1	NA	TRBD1	TGCGCCAGCAGCTTGGGGACAGGGGTAGTTGTGGCTTTCTTT	CASSLGTGVVVAFF
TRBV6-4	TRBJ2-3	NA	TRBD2	TGTGCCAGCAGTGGAAAAGCGGGGGGGGCGGCAGATACGCAGTATTTT	CASSGKAGGAADTQYF
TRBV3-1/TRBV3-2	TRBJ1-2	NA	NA	TGTGCCAGCAGCCAAGTTGGAGGACAGCTTATATATGGCTACACCTTC	CASSQVGGQLIYGYTF
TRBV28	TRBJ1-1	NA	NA	TGTGCCAGCAGTTTAGGGGGCGCCGGGAACACTGAAGCTTTCTTT	CASSLGGAGNTEAFF
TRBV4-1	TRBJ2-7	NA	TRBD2	TGCGCCAGCAGCCAGGATGCTAGCGGGAGGGCGGGGGAGCAGTACTTC	CASSQDASGRAGEQYF